This T cell receptor beta chain derives from a study of Ad26.COV2.S vaccination and SARS-CoV-2 variants. Study as a whole: The vaccine Ad26.COV2.S was put into the muscle once, or twice with 56 days between. General study results and limits: Vaccine recipients had higher spike-specific TCR breadth than placebo recipients.

The assay was immunoSEQ multiplex PCR, and TCRdb's table has in-frame clones only and misses some. The sample carries approximately 250,000 clones, roughly 89% recorded once. This clone was observed a handful of times. Antigen unknown. Treatment indicated: roughly 19 received Ad26.COV2.S at low or high dose, single or two shots; 5 received placebo; per-sample allocation not given. Sampling happened 63 days after the first vaccine or placebo injection. The source of this sequence is a person aged 18-65 years who received the Ad26.COV2.S COVID-19 vaccine or a placebo. The specimen comprised peripheral blood, sampled in a trial of Ad26.COV2.S vaccine versus placebo.

CDR3 bases: TGCGCCAGCAGCGGAAGAGCGGGAGTTAGGGATACGCAGTATTTT. Its protein is CASSGRAGVRDTQYF. This chain uses TRBV5-1 with TRBJ2-3, with TRBD2 identical over 8 bases. Trimming removed 4 bases from V and 6 bases from J; junction bases left unmatched: 10. The CDR3 has 15 residues. Germline values: CDR1 SGHRS, CDR2 YFSETQ. The whole variable domain, remainder taken from reference TRBV5-1 and TRBJ2-3, is KAGVTQTPRYLIKTRGQQVTLSCSPISGHRSVSWYQQTPGQGLQFLFEYFSETQRNKGNFPGRFSGRQFSNSRSEMNVSTLELGDSALYLCASSGRAGVRDTQYFGPGTRLTVL.